This T cell receptor (beta chain) was found in a study of T cell responses to AZD1222 COVID-19 vaccine. Note on this clone: The antigen remains undetermined.

This CDR3 is 17 amino acids long. Trimming left V 0 bases short and J 1 base short, with 16 bases between. The germline gives CDR1 KGHSH, CDR2 LQKENI. Study-wide results and limits: The reported proportion of spike-specific TCRs targeting unmutated variant regions was nearly half. It should be noted that donors were predominantly white British and more often female, and clonal diversity was possibly underestimated.

The method was immunoSEQ multiplex PCR; TCRdb's version includes in-frame clones alone and lacks a portion of them. The sample holds over 85,000 clones, 92% seen once. The sequence was collected from an adult who received the AZD1222 COVID-19 vaccine. This specimen consisted of peripheral blood, obtained 28 days after the second AZD1222 dose. The chain carries TRBV18 and TRBJ2-7; weak D call: TRBD1 (5 bases). The CDR3 DNA reads TGTGCCAGCTCACCACCGGGGCCGGCCGTCTCATCCTACGAGCAGTACTTC. The encoded protein is CASSPPGPAVSSYEQYF.